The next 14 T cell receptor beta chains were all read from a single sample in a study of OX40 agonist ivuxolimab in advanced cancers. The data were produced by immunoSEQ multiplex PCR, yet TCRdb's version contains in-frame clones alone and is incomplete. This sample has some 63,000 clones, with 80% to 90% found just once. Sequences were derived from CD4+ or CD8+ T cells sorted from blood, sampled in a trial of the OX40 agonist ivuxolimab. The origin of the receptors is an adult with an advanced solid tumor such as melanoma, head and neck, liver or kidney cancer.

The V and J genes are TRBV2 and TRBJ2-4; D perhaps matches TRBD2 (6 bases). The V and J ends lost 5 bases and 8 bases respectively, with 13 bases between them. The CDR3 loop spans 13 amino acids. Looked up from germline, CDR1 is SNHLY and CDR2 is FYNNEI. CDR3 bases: TGTGCCAGCAGTCTTCCGGGAGCGGACATTCAGTACTTC. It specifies CASSLPGADIQYF.

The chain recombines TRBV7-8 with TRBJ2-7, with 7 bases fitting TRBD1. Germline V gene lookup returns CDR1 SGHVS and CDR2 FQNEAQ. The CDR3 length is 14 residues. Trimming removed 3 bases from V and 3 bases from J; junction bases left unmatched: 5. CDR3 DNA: TGTGCCAGCAGCTTCAGACAGGGACGCTACGAGCAGTACTTC. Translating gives CASSFRQGRYEQYF.

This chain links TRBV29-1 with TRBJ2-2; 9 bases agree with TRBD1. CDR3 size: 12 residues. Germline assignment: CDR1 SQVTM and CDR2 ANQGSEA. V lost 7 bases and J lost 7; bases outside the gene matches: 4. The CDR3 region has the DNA TGCAGCGCCCGACAGGGGGTCGGGGAGCTGTTTTTT. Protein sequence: CSARQGVGELFF.

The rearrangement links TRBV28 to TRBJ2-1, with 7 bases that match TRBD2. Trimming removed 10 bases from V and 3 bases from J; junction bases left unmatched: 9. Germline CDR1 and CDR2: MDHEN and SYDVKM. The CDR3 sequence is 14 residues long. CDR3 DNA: TGTGCCACCCTAGGGGCTAGCGGCTACAATGAGCAGTTCTTC. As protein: CATLGASGYNEQFF.

CDR3 region: CASSTDRVVAEAFF. In DNA, the CDR3 is TGTGCCAGCAGTACCGACAGGGTAGTCGCTGAAGCTTTCTTT. V gene TRBV5-6 combines with J gene TRBJ1-1, with 7 nucleotides matching TRBD1. This CDR3 has 14 residues. The trim removed 5 bases at V and 6 bases at J, leaving 10 bases unmatched. The germline CDR1 and CDR2 sequences are SGHDT and YYEEEE.

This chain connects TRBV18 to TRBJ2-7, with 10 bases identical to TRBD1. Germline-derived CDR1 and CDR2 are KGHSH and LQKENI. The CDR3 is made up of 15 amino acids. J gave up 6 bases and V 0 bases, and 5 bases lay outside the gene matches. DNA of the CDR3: TGTGCCAGCTCACCACCTATGGGACAGGGGACCGAGCAGTACTTC. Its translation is CASSPPMGQGTEQYF.

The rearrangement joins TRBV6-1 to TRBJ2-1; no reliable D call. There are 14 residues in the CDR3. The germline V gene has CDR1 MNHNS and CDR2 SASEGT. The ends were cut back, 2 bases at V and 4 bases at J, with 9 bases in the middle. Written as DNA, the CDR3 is TGTGCCAGCAGTGAACAGGCCCTATACAATGAGCAGTTCTTC. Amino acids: CASSEQALYNEQFF.

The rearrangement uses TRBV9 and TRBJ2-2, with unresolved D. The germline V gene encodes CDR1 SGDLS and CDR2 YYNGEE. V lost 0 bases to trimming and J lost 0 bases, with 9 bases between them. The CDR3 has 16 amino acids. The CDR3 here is CASSVGQVANTGELFF. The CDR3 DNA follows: TGTGCCAGCAGCGTAGGGCAGGTAGCGAACACCGGGGAGCTGTTTTTT.

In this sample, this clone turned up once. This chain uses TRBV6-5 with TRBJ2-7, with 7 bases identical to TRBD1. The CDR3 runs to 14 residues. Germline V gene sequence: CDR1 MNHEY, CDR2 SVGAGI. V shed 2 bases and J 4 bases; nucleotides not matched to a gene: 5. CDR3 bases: TGTGCCAGCAGTTACACGGGGACAGCTTACGAGCAGTACTTC. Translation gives CASSYTGTAYEQYF.

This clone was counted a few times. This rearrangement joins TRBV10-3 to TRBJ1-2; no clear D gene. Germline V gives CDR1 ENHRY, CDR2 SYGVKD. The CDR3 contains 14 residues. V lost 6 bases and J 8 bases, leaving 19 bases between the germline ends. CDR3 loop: CAISLTEGAGGYTF. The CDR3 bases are TGTGCCATCAGCCTGACGGAAGGAGCCGGAGGCTACACCTTC.

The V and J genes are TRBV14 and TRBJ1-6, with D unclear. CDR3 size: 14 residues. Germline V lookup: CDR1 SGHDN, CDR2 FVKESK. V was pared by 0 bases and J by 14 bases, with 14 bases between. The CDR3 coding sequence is TGTGCCAGCAGCCAAGATATAAGGAAATCATCCCTCCACTTT. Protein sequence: CASSQDIRKSSLHF.

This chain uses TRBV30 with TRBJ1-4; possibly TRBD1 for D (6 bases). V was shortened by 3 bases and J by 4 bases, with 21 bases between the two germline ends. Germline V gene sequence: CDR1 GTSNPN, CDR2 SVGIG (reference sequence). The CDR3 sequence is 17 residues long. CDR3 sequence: CAWSRGPGGAGNEKLFF. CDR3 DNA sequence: TGTGCCTGGAGCAGGGGACCAGGCGGGGCCGGTAATGAAAAACTGTTTTTT.

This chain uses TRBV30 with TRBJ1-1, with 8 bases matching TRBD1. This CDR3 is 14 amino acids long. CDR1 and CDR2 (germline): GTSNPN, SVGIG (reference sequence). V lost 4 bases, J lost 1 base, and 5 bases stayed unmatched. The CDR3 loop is CAWTSTGGNTEAFF. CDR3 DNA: TGTGCCTGGACCAGCACAGGGGGGAACACTGAAGCTTTCTTT.

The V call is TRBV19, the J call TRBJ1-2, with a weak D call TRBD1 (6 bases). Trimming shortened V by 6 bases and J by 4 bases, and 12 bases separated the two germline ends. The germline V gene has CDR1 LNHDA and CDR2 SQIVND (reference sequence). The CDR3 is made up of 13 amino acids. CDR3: CASRPGQPYGYTF. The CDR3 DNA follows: TGTGCCAGTAGGCCTGGACAGCCCTATGGCTACACCTTC.